This note documents a single T cell receptor (beta chain) sequence. This sample was taken from a study of Ad26.COV2.S vaccination and SARS-CoV-2 variants. CDR3 length: 13 amino acids. CDR1 and CDR2 from the germline V gene are GTSNPN and SVGIG (reference sequence). V lost 0 bases and J 6 bases, leaving 11 bases between the germline ends. The protocol was immunoSEQ multiplex PCR, while the TCRdb copy is restricted to in-frame clones and leaves out a portion. This table holds around 450,000 clones, roughly 90% found once. Treatment meaning: around 19 received Ad26.COV2.S at low or high dose, single or two shots; about 5 received placebo; per-sample allocation not given. All samples were drawn on day 63, counting from the first vaccine or placebo injection. Wuhan-strain SARS-CoV-2 spike was expressed by the Ad26 vector that made up the vaccine.

This rearrangement joins TRBV30 to TRBJ1-2; a possible D gene is TRBD1 (6 bases). This clonotype was obtained from a person aged 18 to 59 who received the Ad26.COV2.S COVID-19 vaccine or a placebo. Material: peripheral blood, obtained in a trial of Ad26.COV2.S vaccine versus placebo. The CDR3 DNA follows: TGTGCCTGGAGTGTACTTGGGGGGCATGGCTACACCTTC. This gives the protein CAWSVLGGHGYTF.